This T cell receptor beta chain was recovered during a study of glioma-infiltrating T cells after dendritic cell vaccination. The CDR3 length is 16 residues. Germline V gene lookup returns CDR1 MNHNY and CDR2 SVGAGI (reference sequence). V lost 4 bases to trimming and J lost 5 bases; unmatched junction nucleotides: 6. Time point indicated: after dendritic cell vaccination, including at tumor progression/relapse. Produced via immunoSEQ multiplex PCR; TCRdb's table is partial and in-frame only. The sample shows roughly 62,000 clones, about 80% of them seen only once. The sample here was blood, taken after dendritic cell vaccination. The rearrangement joins TRBV6-6 to TRBJ1-6; 9 bases match TRBD1. The source of this sequence is a human donor with glioblastoma. CDR3 DNA: TGTGCCAGCAGTTCCCCTTGGACAGGGGATAATTCACCCCTCCACTTT. Protein sequence: CASSSPWTGDNSPLHF.